Below, one TCR beta chain is given with its context. Its antigen remains unknown. MiXCR, run by TCRdb on the reads, gives a single entry per CDR3 protein. The table has about 920,000 distinct CDR3 sequences, 30% to 40% seen once. These data are taken from a study of T cell repertoires in cytomegalovirus infection. Germline V gene sequence: CDR1 LNHDA, CDR2 SQIVND (reference sequence). V shed 1 base and J shed 4 bases, with 9 bases lying between them. The CDR3 runs to 14 residues. The specimen was cultured CD8+ T cells from PBMCs, collected from culture after CMV antigen stimulation. This clonotype was obtained from a human donor in good health (CMV status not recorded). Some clones in this sample may be carry-over from other donors' samples. V gene TRBV19 combines with J gene TRBJ2-3; D uncertain. CDR3 residues: CASSIVALADTQYF. The CDR3 DNA is TGTGCCAGTAGTATAGTCGCCCTGGCAGATACGCAGTATTTT.